This is a list of T cell receptor beta chains from one sample in a study of cytomegalovirus exposure and HLA in healthy donors. Clones were sequenced by immunoSEQ multiplex PCR, and TCRdb holds only the in-frame ones, with some missing. Its listing shows over 70,000 clones. The specimen was PBMCs. These receptors came from a woman aged 40 to 50 in good health and CMV-seropositive. Both conserved end residues are part of each CDR3.

j_gene | v_gene | CDR3aa
TRBJ1-2 | TRBV16 | CASSQSTVGGYTF
TRBJ2-7 | TRBV11-2 | CASSFPLAGPYEQYF
TRBJ2-3 | TRBV6-1 | CASSGRDRGTDTQYF
TRBJ2-6 | TRBV27 | CASSGTGSSGANVLTF
TRBJ1-1 | TRBV5-8 | CASSADRVTEAFF
TRBJ2-3 | TRBV29-1 | CSVEGEDLAGGDTQYF
TRBJ1-2 | TRBV5-4 | CAWPGQGASYTF
TRBJ2-2 | TRBV5-1 | CASSEQDPGTGELFF
TRBJ1-1 | TRBV19 | CASSQQTTEAFF
TRBJ1-2 | TRBV2 | CASSEQGAGGYTF
TRBJ1-2 | TRBV5-6 | CASSQTKRDRGLRGYTF
TRBJ2-3 | TRBV5-5 | CASSLAGDTQYF
TRBJ2-2 | TRBV7-6 | CASSLVASGRNTGELFF
TRBJ2-2 | TRBV18 | CASSPQGAGELFF
TRBJ1-1 | TRBV12-5 | CASGLVTGGQNTEAFF
TRBJ1-2 | TRBV2 | CASSQTPEGYTF
TRBJ2-3 | TRBV7-6 | CASSASPSRNHRTDTQYF
TRBJ2-5 | TRBV2 | CASSPQPGRLEAQYF
TRBJ2-7 | TRBV4-2 | CASSQEALAGFYEQYF
TRBJ2-7 | TRBV5-4 | CASSFPGGTYEQYF
TRBJ2-1 | TRBV5-5 | CASSTGGSYNEQFF
TRBJ2-3 | TRBV5-1 | CASSLSGGADTQYF
TRBJ2-5 | TRBV14 | CASSPGGKRETQYF
TRBJ1-2 | TRBV18 | CASSPRAGGQYYGYTF
TRBJ2-5 | TRBV27 | CASRRGLFPETQYF
TRBJ2-5 | TRBV18 | CASAGTEQETQYF
TRBJ2-2 | TRBV6-4 | CASSDGLAGTGELFF
TRBJ1-4 | TRBV5-1 | CASSPDRGDEKLFF
TRBJ2-1 | TRBV5-1 | CASSLGASGTEQFF